The entry that follows covers one TCR beta chain sequence. Antigen specificity is unknown. TCRdb reanalysed the 5' RACE reads using MiXCR and keeps one entry per CDR3 protein. The table shows some 5,100 distinct CDR3 sequences, with approximately 22% occurring only once. Stated time point: sample taken at primary tumor resection. The entry originates in a study of spatial heterogeneity in lung cancer. CDR3 length: 16 residues. Trimming took 4 bases from V and 8 from J; bases not matched to a gene: 14. In germline, CDR1 is SEHNR, CDR2 FQNEAQ (reference sequence). General observations from the study: Tumors with more nonsynonymous mutations had more expanded intratumoral alpha and beta TCRs.

The V gene is TRBV7-9, the J gene TRBJ2-3, with 8 bases that match TRBD1. The receptor's source is a male donor with early-stage non-small cell lung cancer. This material consisted of lung tumor tissue, taken at surgery. CDR3 residues: CASSSDRAGSWGTQYF. The CDR3, as DNA: TGTGCCAGCAGCTCGGACAGGGCCGGCTCGTGGGGTACGCAGTATTTT.